This T cell receptor beta chain was documented in a study of cytomegalovirus exposure and HLA in healthy donors. Study-wide results and limits: Most TCR beta V segments were productive about 87% or about 30% of the time in an earlier analysis.

As for this clone: Its cognate antigen is unknown.

CDR1 MNHEY and CDR2 SMNVEV come from the germline V gene (reference sequence). This CDR3 region has 17 residues. V lost 3 bases and J lost 4; bases outside the gene matches: 6. Researchers ran the PCR with 60 Vbeta and 13 Jbeta primers. Measured with immunoSEQ multiplex PCR; TCRdb has only the in-frame clones, and not every one. The sample lists 150,000 to 200,000 clones, 70% to 80% occurring once. The sequencing sample was made of PBMCs. V gene TRBV27 combines with J gene TRBJ2-6; 10 bases map to TRBD1. The receptor was isolated from a woman aged 50 to 60 in good health and CMV-seronegative. CDR3 in DNA: TGTGCCAGCAGTTTGGGACAGGGGACCGCCGGGGCCAACGTCCTGACTTTC. Residues: CASSLGQGTAGANVLTF.